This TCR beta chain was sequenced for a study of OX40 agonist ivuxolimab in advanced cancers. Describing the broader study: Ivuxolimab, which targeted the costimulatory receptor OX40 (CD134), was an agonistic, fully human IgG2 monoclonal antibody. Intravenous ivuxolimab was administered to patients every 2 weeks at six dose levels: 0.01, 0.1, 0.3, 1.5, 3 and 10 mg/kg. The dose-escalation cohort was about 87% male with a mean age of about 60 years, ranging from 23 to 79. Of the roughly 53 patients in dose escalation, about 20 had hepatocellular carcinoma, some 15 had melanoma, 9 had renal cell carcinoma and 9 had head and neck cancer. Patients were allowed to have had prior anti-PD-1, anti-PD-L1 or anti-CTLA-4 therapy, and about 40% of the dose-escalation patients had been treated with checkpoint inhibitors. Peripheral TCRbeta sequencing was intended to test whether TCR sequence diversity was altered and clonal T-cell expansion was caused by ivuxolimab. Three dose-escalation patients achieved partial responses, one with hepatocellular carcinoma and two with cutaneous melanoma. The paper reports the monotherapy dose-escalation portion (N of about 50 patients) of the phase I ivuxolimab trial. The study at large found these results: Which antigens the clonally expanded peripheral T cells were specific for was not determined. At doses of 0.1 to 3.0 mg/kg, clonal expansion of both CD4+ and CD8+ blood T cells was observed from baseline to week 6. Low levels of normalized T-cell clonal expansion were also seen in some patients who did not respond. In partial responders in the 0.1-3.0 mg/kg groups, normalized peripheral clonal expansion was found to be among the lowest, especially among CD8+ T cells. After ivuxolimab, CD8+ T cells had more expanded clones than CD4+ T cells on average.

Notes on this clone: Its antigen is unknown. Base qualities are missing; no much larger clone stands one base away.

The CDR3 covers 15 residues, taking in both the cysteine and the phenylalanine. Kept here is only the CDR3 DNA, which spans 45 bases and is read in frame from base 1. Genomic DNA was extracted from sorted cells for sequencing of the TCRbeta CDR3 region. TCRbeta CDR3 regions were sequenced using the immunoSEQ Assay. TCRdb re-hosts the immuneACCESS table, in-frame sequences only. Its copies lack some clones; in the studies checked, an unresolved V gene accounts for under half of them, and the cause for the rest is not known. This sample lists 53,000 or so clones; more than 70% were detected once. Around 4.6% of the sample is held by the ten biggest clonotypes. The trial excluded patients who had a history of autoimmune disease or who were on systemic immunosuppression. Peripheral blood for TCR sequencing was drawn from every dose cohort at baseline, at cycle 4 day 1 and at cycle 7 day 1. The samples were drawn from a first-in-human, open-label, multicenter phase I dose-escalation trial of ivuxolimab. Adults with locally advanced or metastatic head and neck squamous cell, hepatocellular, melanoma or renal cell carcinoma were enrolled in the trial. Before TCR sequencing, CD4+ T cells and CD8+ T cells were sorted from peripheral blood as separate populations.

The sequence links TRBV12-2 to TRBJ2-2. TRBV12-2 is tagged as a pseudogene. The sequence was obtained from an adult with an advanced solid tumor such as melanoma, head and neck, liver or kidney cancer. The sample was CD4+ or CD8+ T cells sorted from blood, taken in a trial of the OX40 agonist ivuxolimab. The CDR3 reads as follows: CASRPPGANTGELFF. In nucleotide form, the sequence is TGTGCAAGTCGCCCCCCCGGGGCCAACACCGGGGAGCTGTTTTTT.